This TCR beta chain originates from a study of T cell responses to AZD1222 COVID-19 vaccine. A few counts support this clone. Pooled together were second doses at about 4 or about 12 weeks. After removal of 2 bases from V and 1 base from J, the junction contained 4 bases not matched to a gene. CDR1 is LNHNV, CDR2 YYDKDF, per germline (reference sequence). The CDR3 is 15 amino acids. Repertoires were generated with immunoSEQ multiplex PCR, while TCRdb's copy carries only in-frame clones and drops some. The sample shows about 150,000 clones, about 87% of them seen only once. Here the sequenced sample was peripheral blood, taken 28 days after the second AZD1222 dose. The chain is built from TRBV15 and TRBJ2-5; TRBD2 matches 7 bases. This TCR was sampled from an adult who received the AZD1222 COVID-19 vaccine. The CDR3 reads CATSRYSGSQETQYF. CDR3 in DNA: TGTGCCACCAGCAGATATAGCGGGTCCCAAGAGACCCAGTACTTC. Combining the CDR3 with reference TRBV15 and TRBJ2-5 gives the whole variable domain DAMVIQNPRYQVTQFGKPVTLSCSQTLNHNVMYWYQQKSSQAPKLLFHYYDKDFNNEADTPDNFQSRRPNTSFCFLDIRSPGLGDTAMYLCATSRYSGSQETQYFGPGTRLLVL.